These 3 T cell receptor beta chains were all obtained from the same sample, sequenced in a study of cytomegalovirus exposure and HLA in healthy donors. The PCR contained 60 Vbeta and 13 Jbeta primers. Data came from immunoSEQ multiplex PCR; TCRdb stores just in-frame clones and leaves some out. The table lists roughly 190,000 clones, roughly 79% of them singletons, with about 2% in the top ten. Material for sequencing was PBMCs. All receptors come from a woman aged 30 to 39 in good health and CMV-seropositive.

J is TRBJ2-3 and V is TRBV6-1, with D tentatively TRBD2 (6 bases). V was clipped by 2 bases and J by 6 bases, with 12 bases between them. CDR1 is MNHNS and CDR2 is SASEGT in the germline V gene. CDR3 length: 14 amino acids. The DNA for the CDR3 is TGTGCCAGCAGTGAACGTTATGGGGGGGATACGCAGTATTTT. Translated, it gives CASSERYGGDTQYF.

The chain couples TRBV16 to TRBJ1-1, with D uncertain. The CDR3 contains 13 residues. CDR1 KGHSY and CDR2 FQNENV come from the germline V gene. Trimming removed 1 base from V and 1 base from J, with 4 bases in between. CDR3 coding DNA: TGTGCCAGCAGCCAATTTCAGAACACTGAAGCTTTCTTT. This sequence encodes CASSQFQNTEAFF.

The V gene is TRBV7-2, the J gene TRBJ1-3; perhaps TRBD1 as D (5 bases). CDR1 and CDR2 from the germline V gene are SGHTA and FQGNSA. The CDR3 runs 16 residues. Trimming removed 0 bases from V and 3 bases from J, with 12 bases in between. The CDR3 loop reads CASSLALGVVGNTIYF. The CDR3 DNA reads TGTGCCAGCAGCTTAGCGCTAGGGGTTGTTGGAAACACCATATATTTT.